This T cell receptor (beta chain) was found in a study of T cell changes during pregnancy in multiple sclerosis. The CDR3 contains 15 residues. The germline V gene encodes CDR1 SGHNT and CDR2 YENEEA. After removal of 1 base from V and 5 bases from J, the junction contained 3 bases not matched to a gene. Using immunoSEQ multiplex PCR, the repertoire was profiled, and TCRdb retains in-frame clones only, with some absent. The data contain approximately 70,000 clones, around 91% of them singletons. The V call is TRBV11-3, the J call TRBJ2-2, with 8 bases lining up with TRBD1. The sequences come from peripheral blood, collected in the third trimester of pregnancy. The receptor was isolated from a female donor in good health, enrolled as a control in a pregnancy study. For the CDR3, the DNA is TGTGCCAGCAGCTTAGGGACAGGGATGACCGGGGAGCTGTTTTTT. This codes for CASSLGTGMTGELFF.